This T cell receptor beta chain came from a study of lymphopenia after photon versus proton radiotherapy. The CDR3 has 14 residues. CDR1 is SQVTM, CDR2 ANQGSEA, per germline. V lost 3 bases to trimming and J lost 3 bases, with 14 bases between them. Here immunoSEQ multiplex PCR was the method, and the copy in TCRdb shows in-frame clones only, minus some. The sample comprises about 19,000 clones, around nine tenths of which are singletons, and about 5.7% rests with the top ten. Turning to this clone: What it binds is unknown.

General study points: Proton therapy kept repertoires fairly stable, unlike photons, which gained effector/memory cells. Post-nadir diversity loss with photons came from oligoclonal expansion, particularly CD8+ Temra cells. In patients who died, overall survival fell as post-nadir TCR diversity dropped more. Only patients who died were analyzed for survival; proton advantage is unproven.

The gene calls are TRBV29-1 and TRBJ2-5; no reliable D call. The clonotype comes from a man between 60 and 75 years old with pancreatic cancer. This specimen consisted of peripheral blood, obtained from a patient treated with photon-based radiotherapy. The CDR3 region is CSVEKPRHEETQYF. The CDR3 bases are TGCAGCGTTGAGAAGCCGAGGCACGAAGAGACCCAGTACTTC.